The source of this TCR beta chain is a study of blood T cells in healthy people across ages. Study-level results: Observed TCR beta diversity showed a strong correlation with the percentage of naive T cells as measured by flow cytometry. Both higher diversity and more naive CD4+ cells marked long-lived donors when set against aged donors.

A note on this clonotype: Its antigen is undetermined.

Alongside a J-beta primer mix, a sample-barcoded 5' primer served in a second PCR lasting about 6 to 12 cycles. TCRdb reanalysed the 5' RACE reads using MiXCR and keeps one entry per CDR3 protein. The data contain 650,000 to 700,000 distinct CDR3 sequences, approximately 30% of them singletons. Trimming pared 0 bases from V and 1 base from J, leaving 10 bases between. The CDR3 sequence is 15 residues long. Germline-derived CDR1 and CDR2 are LGHNA and YSLEER. The authors extracted at least 5 micrograms of total RNA per sample. V and J are TRBV4-3 and TRBJ2-7, with a possible D match to TRBD1 (5 bases). The receptor was isolated from a woman of 80 years or more in good health. Sequencing used blood. DNA for the CDR3: TGCGCCAGCAGCCAAGAACCGACAGAATCCTACGAGCAGTACTTC. Translation: CASSQEPTESYEQYF.